A single sample is the source of the 2 T cell receptor beta chains below, sequenced in a study of a mutant IDH1 vaccine in newly diagnosed glioma. The method was immunoSEQ multiplex PCR; TCRdb's version includes in-frame clones alone and lacks a portion of them. The sample has roughly 60,000 clones, under 90% seen once. Time point defined: week 23, last vaccination. The investigators gave 300 ug of mutant IDH1 20-mer peptide in each vaccine dose, together with topical imiquimod. Antigens of these TCRs are unknown. The material sequenced was PBMCs, taken from a glioma patient whose treatment included an IDH1 peptide vaccine. All receptors come from a man aged 35-49 years with glioma.

The chain couples TRBV4-2 to TRBJ1-1, with D possibly TRBD1 on 5 matching bases. The CDR3 loop spans 18 amino acids. Looked up from germline, CDR1 is LGHNA and CDR2 is YNFKEQ. V gave up 6 bases and J gave up 3 bases, with 26 bases separating them. DNA for the CDR3: TGTGCCAGCAGGGACACCGGGGCGGGGTATCTTAGGGACACTGAAGCTTTCTTT. It yields the protein CASRDTGAGYLRDTEAFF.

The chain couples TRBV4-2 to TRBJ2-3; 8 bases are a match to TRBD2. Germline assignment: CDR1 LGHNA and CDR2 YNFKEQ. The length of the CDR3 is 16 residues. With V trimmed by 1 base and J by 7 bases, 10 bases remained unmatched. As DNA, the CDR3 is TGTGCCAGCAGCCAAGGCGGACGGGGGGGCCAGCATACGCAGTATTTT. The encoded protein is CASSQGGRGGQHTQYF.